A single sample is the source of the 6 T cell receptor beta chains below, sequenced in a study of blood T cell repertoires in COVID-19. Profiling relied on immunoSEQ multiplex PCR, and the TCRdb table lists in-frame clones only, not all of them. The table includes around 160,000 clones, approximately 85% detected once. The sample consisted of peripheral blood. All receptors derive from a woman aged 60-70 years with COVID-19, enrolled during active disease.

As regards this clone: The sample has other DNA sequences that encode this CDR3 too. This chain links TRBV7-3 with TRBJ1-2; 8 bases fit TRBD1. The CDR3 covers 13 residues. Germline CDR1 reads SGHTA; CDR2 reads FQGTGA. V dropped 4 bases and J dropped 4; count of bases not matched to a gene: 2. Here the CDR3 DNA reads TGTGCCAGCAGCTCTGGACAGGGCTATGGCTACACCTTC. Residues: CASSSGQGYGYTF.

This sequence joins TRBV5-1 and TRBJ1-4; 9 nucleotides match TRBD1. This CDR3 has 16 amino acids. Germline V CDR1 and CDR2: SGHRS, YFSETQ. Germline trimming cut 4 bases from V and 7 bases from J; bases unmatched to any gene: 11. CDR3 sequence (DNA): TGCGCCAGCAGCCGGGACAGGGTTAAACGCTCTGAAAAACTGTTTTTT. Encoded protein: CASSRDRVKRSEKLFF.

This chain connects TRBV28 to TRBJ1-3; 9 bases match TRBD1. CDR3 length equals 15 residues. V shed 2 bases and J 4 bases; nucleotides not matched to a gene: 3. Looked up from germline, CDR1 is MDHEN and CDR2 is SYDVKM. The CDR3 nucleotides are TGTGCCAGCAGTTTACACAGGGGGCAAGGAAACACCATATATTTT. It encodes CASSLHRGQGNTIYF.

The chain carries TRBV18 and TRBJ2-1; 9 bases match TRBD2. The CDR3 sequence is 16 residues long. Germline loops: CDR1 KGHSH, CDR2 LQKENI. Trimming cost V 1 base and J 5 bases; bases outside gene matches: 6. The CDR3 spells CASSPRSSGANNEQFF. The CDR3 DNA reads as TGTGCCAGCTCACCACGATCTAGCGGGGCAAACAATGAGCAGTTCTTC.

This chain links TRBV4-1 with TRBJ1-3; tentatively, D is TRBD1 (5 bases). Between the trimmed V and J ends, which lost 4 bases and 1 base, there was a span of 11 bases. Germline CDR1 and CDR2: MGHRA and YSYEKL. The CDR3 has 15 amino acids. The CDR3 nucleotides read TGCGCCAGCAGCCCGGTGGGGGGGTCTGGAAACACCATATATTTT. Protein sequence: CASSPVGGSGNTIYF.

This chain links TRBV12-3 or TRBV12-4 with TRBJ2-3; D gene uncertain. The germline V and J ends were trimmed by 3 bases and 2 bases, with 6 bases remaining between them. The CDR3 extends over 13 amino acids. The DNA for the CDR3 is TGTGCCAGCAGTTTTTCTCCCACAGATACGCAGTATTTT. It encodes CASSFSPTDTQYF.